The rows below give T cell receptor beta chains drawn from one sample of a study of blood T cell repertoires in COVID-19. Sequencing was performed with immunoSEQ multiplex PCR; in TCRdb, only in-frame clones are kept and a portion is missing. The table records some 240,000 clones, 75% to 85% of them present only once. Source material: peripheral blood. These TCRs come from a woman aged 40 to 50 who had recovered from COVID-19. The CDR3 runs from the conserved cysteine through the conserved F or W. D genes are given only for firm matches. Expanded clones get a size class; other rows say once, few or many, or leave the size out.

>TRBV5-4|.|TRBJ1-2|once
TGTGCCAGCACCAAACCGACAGCTAACTATGGCTACACCTTC
CASTKPTANYGYTF
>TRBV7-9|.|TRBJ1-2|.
TGTGCCAGCAGCTTGGAGGGCATAGGCTACACCTTC
CASSLEGIGYTF
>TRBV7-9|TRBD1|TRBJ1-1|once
TGTGCCAGCAGCAACACAGGGGTGAACACTGAAGCTTTCTTT
CASSNTGVNTEAFF
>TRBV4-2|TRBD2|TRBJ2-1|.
TGTGCCAGCAGCCAATGGACTAGCGGGGGGCCTTACAATGAGCAGTTCTTC
CASSQWTSGGPYNEQFF
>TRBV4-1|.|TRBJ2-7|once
TGCGCCAGCAGCCAAGAACGACTAGGTCCCTACGAGCAGTACTTC
CASSQERLGPYEQYF
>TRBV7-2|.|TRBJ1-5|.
TGTGCCAGCAGCTTATTTTTATCGGGTCAGCCCCAGCATTTT
CASSLFLSGQPQHF
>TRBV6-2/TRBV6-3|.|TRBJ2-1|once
TGTGCCAGCAGTTCACAGAGATACAATGAGCAGTTCTTC
CASSSQRYNEQFF
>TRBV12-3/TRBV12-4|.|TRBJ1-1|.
TGTGCCAGCAGTCCCGGACAGACTGGTTTCTTT
CASSPGQTGFF
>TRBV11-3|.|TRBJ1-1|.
TGTGCCAGCAGCTCCAAGGGCGGGGCGAGGGAGATAAACACTGAAGCTTTCTTT
CASSSKGGAREINTEAFF
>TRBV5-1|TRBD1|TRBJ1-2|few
TGCGCCAGCAGCTTGAACCCAGGGGGCTATGGCTACACCTTC
CASSLNPGGYGYTF
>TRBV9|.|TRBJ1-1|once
TGTGCCAGCAGCGTAGAACAGGAAAGTGAAGCTTTCTTT
CASSVEQESEAFF
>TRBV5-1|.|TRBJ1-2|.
TGCGCCAGCAGCTTGGATTCAGGGAAAAGTGGCTACACCTTC
CASSLDSGKSGYTF
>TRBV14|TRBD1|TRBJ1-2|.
TGTGCCAGCAGCCACCTACTGGGACAGGGGGCCCCCGCTAACTATGGCTACACCTTC
CASSHLLGQGAPANYGYTF
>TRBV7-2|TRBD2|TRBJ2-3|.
TGTGCCAGCAGCGTTAGCGGGGCCGGGGCAGATACGCAGTATTTT
CASSVSGAGADTQYF
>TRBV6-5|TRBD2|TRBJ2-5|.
TGTGCCAGCAGTTACTCCACTAGCGGCCGGGAGACCCAGTACTTC
CASSYSTSGRETQYF
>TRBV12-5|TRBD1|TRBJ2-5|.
TGTGCTAGTGGGTCAGGACAGGGGGTGACCCAGTACTTC
CASGSGQGVTQYF
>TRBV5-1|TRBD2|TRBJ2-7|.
TGCGCCAGCAGCCCGAGTACTAGCGGGGGTTCCGAGCAGTACTTC
CASSPSTSGGSEQYF
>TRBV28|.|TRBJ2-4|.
TGTGCCAGCAGTCTATCGCCACTAAACATTCAGTACTTC
CASSLSPLNIQYF
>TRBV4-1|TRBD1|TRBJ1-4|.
TGCGCCAGCAGCCAGTTGGGACAGGGGGAGGAAAAACTGTTTTTT
CASSQLGQGEEKLFF
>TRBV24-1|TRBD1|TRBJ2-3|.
TGTGCCACCAGTGATTGGACAGGGAGCACAGATACGCAGTATTTT
CATSDWTGSTDTQYF
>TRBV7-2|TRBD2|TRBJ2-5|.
TGTGCCAGCAGCTCAACGGCGCGGGGGGGCGTCCAAGAGACCCAGTACTTC
CASSSTARGGVQETQYF
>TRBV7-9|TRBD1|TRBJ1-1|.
TGTGCCAGCAGCTCTCAGACAGGGGCGGACACTGAAGCTTTCTTT
CASSSQTGADTEAFF
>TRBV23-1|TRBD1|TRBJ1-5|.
TGCGCCAGCAGTCAATTATCACAGGGGGTCGTCAATCAGCCCCAGCATTTT
CASSQLSQGVVNQPQHF
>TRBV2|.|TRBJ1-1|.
TGTGCCAGCAGTGTAGGGGGGAACACTGAAGCTTTCTTT
CASSVGGNTEAFF
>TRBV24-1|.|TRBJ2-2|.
TGTGCCACCAGTAGTAGGAACACCGGGGAGCTGTTTTTT
CATSSRNTGELFF
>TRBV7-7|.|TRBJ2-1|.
TGTGCTAGCAGCTTAGAAGGAGCCACCTACAATGAGCAGTTCTTC
CASSLEGATYNEQFF
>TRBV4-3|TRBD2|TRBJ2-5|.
TGCGCCAGCAGCCAGGGGACTAGCGGGGGACAAGAGACCCAGTACTTC
CASSQGTSGGQETQYF
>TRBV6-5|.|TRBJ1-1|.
TGTGCCAGCAGTTACGATAGAGGCTCGAACACTGAAGCTTTCTTT
CASSYDRGSNTEAFF
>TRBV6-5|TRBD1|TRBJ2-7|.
TGTGCCAGCACCAAGACAGGGGGGTTCGCCGAGCAGTACTTC
CASTKTGGFAEQYF
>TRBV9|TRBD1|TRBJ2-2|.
TGTGCCAGCAGTGATGACAGGGGATTCGGGGAGCTGTTTTTT
CASSDDRGFGELFF
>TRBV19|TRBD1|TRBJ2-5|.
TGTGCCAGTACACAGGGGGCGCTTACGGAGACCCAGTACTTC
CASTQGALTETQYF
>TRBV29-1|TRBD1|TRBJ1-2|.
TGCAGCGTTGTCAGCGGACAGGATGGCTACACCTTC
CSVVSGQDGYTF
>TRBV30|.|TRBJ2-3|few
TGTGCCTGGAGTCCACAGGGCCCAGATACGCAGTATTTT
CAWSPQGPDTQYF
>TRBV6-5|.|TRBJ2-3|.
TGTGCCAGCAGTTACCCGGGCACAGATACGCAGTATTTT
CASSYPGTDTQYF
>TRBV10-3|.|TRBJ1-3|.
TGTGCCATTTCCTCCGGGACCGGGGGGAACACCATATATTTT
CAISSGTGGNTIYF
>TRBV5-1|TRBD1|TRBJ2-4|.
TGCGCCAGCAGGGGGGGACAGGGACCCGAGTACATTCAGTACTTC
CASRGGQGPEYIQYF
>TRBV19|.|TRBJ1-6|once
TGTGCCAGTAGCAGAAGAAATTCACCCCTCCACTTT
CASSRRNSPLHF
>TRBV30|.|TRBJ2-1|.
TGTGCCTCACTGAGGAGCTATGAGCAGTTCTTC
CASLRSYEQFF
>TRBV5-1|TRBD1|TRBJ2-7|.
TGCGCCAGCAGCTTACAGGGGGAGACCTACGAGCAGTACTTC
CASSLQGETYEQYF